The clone carrying this TCR beta chain was observed a single time. Its antigen is as yet unknown. The entry originates in a study of CD8+CD57+ T cells in acquired aplastic anemia. Study summary: Quantities of DNA derived from sorted CD4+ and CD8+ cells averaged 3.2 ug. Study results and caveats: Patients and controls had CD8+ Simpson's diversity values that were not significantly distinct.

TCR beta VDJ and CDR3 profiling used genomic DNA as template. TCRdb reanalysed the reads using MiXCR and keeps one entry per CDR3 protein. Of approximately 130,000 distinct CDR3 sequences listed, 45% to 60% are singletons. Selection for sequencing was limited to patients who had shown CD8+CD57+ cell expansion by flow cytometry. Trimming removed 9 bases at V and 3 bases at J, with 23 bases between. Germline lookup yields CDR1 SNHLY and CDR2 FYNNEI. The length of the CDR3 is 16 residues. The receptor's source is a human donor with aplastic anemia. The material sequenced was sorted CD4+, CD8+, or CD8+CD57+ T cells (not recorded which) from PBMCs. J is TRBJ1-2 and V is TRBV2; D remains ambiguous. The chain's CDR3 is CASGQSAAWKDYGYTF. CDR3 nucleotide sequence: TGTGCCAGTGGTCAAAGTGCCGCGTGGAAGGACTATGGCTACACCTTC.